The 30 T cell receptor beta chains presented below share a single source sample, sequenced in a study of cytomegalovirus exposure and HLA in healthy donors. The study ran its PCR with 60 Vbeta and 13 Jbeta primers. TCRdb's table, derived via immunoSEQ multiplex PCR, lists solely in-frame clones and lacks some. Of around 140,000 clones in the sample, 70% to 85% were seen once. Sequenced input: PBMCs. The receptors were gathered from a woman aged 55-75 years in good health and CMV-seropositive.

J is TRBJ1-2 and V is TRBV6-6, with 8 bases aligning to TRBD1. Trimming took 6 bases from V and 4 from J; bases not matched to a gene: 4. The CDR3 has 13 residues. The germline CDR1 and CDR2 sequences are MNHNY and SVGAGI (reference sequence). This CDR3 reads CASSSDRAYGYTF. CDR3 nucleotides: TGTGCCAGCAGCTCGGACAGGGCCTATGGCTACACCTTC.

As to this clone: No conserved phenylalanine or tryptophan is present at the end of the CDR3, so a read error is the likely explanation. Because the CDR3's place on the DNA is in doubt, the DNA is left out and the CDR3 is given as listed by TCRdb. The rearrangement links TRBV19 to TRBJ1-2. Counting both end residues, the CDR3 totals 11 amino acids. Germline V lookup: CDR1 LNHDA, CDR2 SQIVND (reference sequence). The CDR3 sequence is CASSIDLGTGI.

The chain is built from TRBV7-8 and TRBJ2-2; 14 nucleotides line up with TRBD2. The trim removed 4 bases at V and 4 bases at J, leaving 2 bases unmatched. Per the germline V gene, CDR1 is SGHVS and CDR2 is FQNEAQ. This CDR3 has 16 residues. The CDR3, as DNA: TGTGCCAGCAGCTCGGGACTAGCGGGAGTCACCGGGGAGCTGTTTTTT. It encodes CASSSGLAGVTGELFF.

The V and J genes are TRBV27 and TRBJ2-1, with 10 bases identical to TRBD1. The trim removed 0 bases at V and 9 bases at J, leaving 8 bases unmatched. The germline V gene encodes CDR1 MNHEY and CDR2 SMNVEV (reference sequence). CDR3 length equals 16 residues. The CDR3 DNA reads as TGTGCCAGCAGTTTATCGTCGGGGACAGGGGTTAGTGAGCAGTTCTTC. Its protein product is CASSLSSGTGVSEQFF.

The CDR3 bases are TGTGCCAGCAGCGTAGGACTGGGAGGGAGAGCCGGGGAGCTGTTTTTT. As protein: CASSVGLGGRAGELFF. This sequence joins TRBV9 and TRBJ2-2; 7 bases are shared with TRBD2. The V gene's germline CDR1 is SGDLS and CDR2 YYNGEE. The length of the CDR3 is 16 residues. Germline trimming cut 0 bases from V and 6 bases from J; bases unmatched to any gene: 8.

The J gene is TRBJ2-3, the V gene TRBV13; the D gene is possibly TRBD1 (5 bases). V was pared by 8 bases and J by 0 bases, with 21 bases between. Germline V gives CDR1 PRHDT, CDR2 FYEKMQ (reference sequence). The CDR3 consists of 17 residues. The CDR3 sequence: CASGKTVFPLSTDTQYF. The CDR3 DNA is TGTGCCAGCGGGAAGACAGTATTCCCCCTAAGCACAGATACGCAGTATTTT.

The J gene is TRBJ1-1, the V gene TRBV11-2, with D hard to call. V lost 1 base and J 4 bases, leaving 10 bases between the germline ends. CDR1 and CDR2 (germline): SGHAT, FQNNGV. The CDR3 runs to 14 residues. In DNA form, the CDR3 reads TGTGCCAGCAGCTTAGTAGCTCGCGGCACTGAAGCTTTCTTT. This gives the protein CASSLVARGTEAFF. Based on the CDR3 plus reference TRBV11-2 and TRBJ1-1, the full variable domain is EAGVAQSPRYKIIEKRQSVAFWCNPISGHATLYWYQQILGQGPKLLIQFQNNGVVDDSQLPKDRFSAERLKGVDSTLKIQPAKLEDSAVYLCASSLVARGTEAFFGQGTRLTVV.

This chain links TRBV19 with TRBJ1-1, with 7 bases identical to TRBD1. J was trimmed by 1 base and V by 3 bases; bases with no gene match: 2. Per the germline V gene, CDR1 is LNHDA and CDR2 is SQIVND (reference sequence). The CDR3 is made up of 14 amino acids. The CDR3: CASSIEGANTEAFF. For the CDR3, the DNA is TGTGCCAGTAGTATTGAGGGGGCGAACACTGAAGCTTTCTTT.

This chain links TRBV7-8 with TRBJ2-4, with a weak D call TRBD2 (5 bases). This CDR3 spans 16 amino acids. CDR1 SGHVS and CDR2 FQNEAQ come from the germline V gene. V lost 5 bases and J 2 bases, leaving 16 bases between the germline ends. The CDR3 region is CASSPEGRVSKNIQYF. Here the CDR3 DNA reads TGTGCCAGCAGCCCCGAAGGGCGGGTCTCCAAAAACATTCAGTACTTC.

A word on this clone: The same CDR3 also results from other DNA sequences found in this sample. The rearrangement links TRBV29-1 to TRBJ2-7; tentatively, D is TRBD1 (5 bases). There are 11 residues in the CDR3. The germline gives CDR1 SQVTM, CDR2 ANQGSEA. The V end lost 7 bases, the J end lost 3 bases, and 10 bases lay between the germline ends. DNA for the CDR3: TGCAGCGGTGGTGACAGCTACGAGCAGTACTTC. Translation gives CSGGDSYEQYF.

The genes are TRBV6-5 and TRBJ2-7, with 7 nucleotides matching TRBD2. Trimming at V came to 5 bases and at J to 4 bases, leaving 5 bases not matched to a gene. From germline, CDR1 is MNHEY and CDR2 SVGAGI. This CDR3 has 13 amino acids. The CDR3 bases are TGTGCCAGCAGTATAACCGGGGGGTACGAGCAGTACTTC. The encoded protein is CASSITGGYEQYF.

The V call is TRBV6-1, the J call TRBJ2-7; D call uncertain. CDR3 length equals 11 residues. CDR1 is MNHNS and CDR2 is SASEGT in the germline V gene. Trimming shortened V by 5 bases and J by 4 bases, and 6 bases separated the two germline ends. The CDR3 nucleotides are TGTGCCAGCAGTCAACTTTACGAGCAGTACTTC. Protein product: CASSQLYEQYF.

This clone occurred once. Additional DNA sequences in this sample encode the identical CDR3. The chain links TRBV30 to TRBJ1-1; D perhaps matches TRBD1 (5 bases). Trimming pared 1 base from V and 1 base from J, leaving 7 bases between. The germline V gene has CDR1 GTSNPN and CDR2 SVGIG (reference sequence). The CDR3 contains 13 residues. DNA for the CDR3: TGTGCCTGGAGTGGACAGCCGAACACTGAAGCTTTCTTT. It codes for CAWSGQPNTEAFF.

This sequence joins TRBV10-3 and TRBJ2-7, with TRBD1 matching over 9 bases. This CDR3 contains 15 residues. Germline V CDR1 and CDR2: ENHRY, SYGVKD. J was trimmed by 5 bases and V by 5 bases; bases with no gene match: 10. CDR3: CAISFTGTGNHEQYF. The CDR3 DNA reads TGTGCCATCAGTTTTACCGGGACAGGGAACCACGAGCAGTACTTC.

This clone was picked up one time. J is TRBJ2-2 and V is TRBV6-6; the D gene is possibly TRBD2 (6 bases). The V gene lost 2 bases and the J gene lost 3 bases, with 10 bases spanning the gap. Germline V gene sequence: CDR1 MNHNY, CDR2 SVGAGI (reference sequence). The CDR3 length is 15 residues. CDR3 DNA: TGTGCCAGCAGTTACGCGGGGCAGGACACCGGGGAGCTGTTTTTT. This sequence encodes CASSYAGQDTGELFF.

This clone has a single count. This chain joins TRBV7-8 and TRBJ1-1; D not resolved. The CDR3 sequence is 13 residues long. The V end lost 1 base, the J end lost 1 base, and 4 bases lay between the germline ends. The germline V gene encodes CDR1 SGHVS and CDR2 FQNEAQ. The CDR3 loop reads CASSLDSNTEAFF. The DNA for the CDR3 is TGTGCCAGCAGCTTAGACTCGAACACTGAAGCTTTCTTT.

The chain couples TRBV20-1 to TRBJ2-5; D gene unclear. V was trimmed by 3 bases and J by 9 bases, leaving 11 bases between them. The germline V gene encodes CDR1 DFQATT and CDR2 SNEGSKA (reference sequence). CDR3 length equals 11 residues. CDR3 nucleotide sequence: TGCAGTGCTAGGACGGGTAAGGCCCAGTACTTC. Amino acids: CSARTGKAQYF.

This clone was seen a single time. The chain links TRBV5-1 to TRBJ1-1; tentative D call: TRBD1 (6 bases). The CDR3 contains 15 residues. V gave up 0 bases and J gave up 3 bases, with 12 bases separating them. Germline CDR1 reads SGHRS; CDR2 reads YFSETQ. The CDR3 sequence: CASSLATGQDTEAFF. Here the CDR3 DNA reads TGCGCCAGCAGCTTGGCGACAGGTCAGGACACTGAAGCTTTCTTT.

The J gene is TRBJ1-1, the V gene TRBV6-6, with D perhaps TRBD1 (6 bases). There are 14 residues in the CDR3. Germline V gene lookup returns CDR1 MNHNY and CDR2 SVGAGI (reference sequence). Trimming removed 6 bases from V and 2 bases from J, with 13 bases in between. The CDR3 DNA follows: TGTGCCAGCAGCCCCGGACAGTCTAACACTGAAGCTTTCTTT. This codes for CASSPGQSNTEAFF.

The V gene is TRBV5-6, the J gene TRBJ2-7, with 10 bases that match TRBD2. The germline gives CDR1 SGHDT, CDR2 YYEEEE. After removal of 4 bases from V and 0 bases from J, the junction contained 7 bases not matched to a gene. The CDR3 totals 16 residues. The CDR3 DNA sequence: TGTGCCAGCAGCCTTCAAGCGGGGGGGATCTCCTACGAGCAGTACTTC. The encoded protein is CASSLQAGGISYEQYF.

The chain carries TRBV4-1 and TRBJ1-2; the D gene is possibly TRBD1 (5 bases). There are 15 residues in the CDR3. Germline CDR1 is MGHRA and CDR2 is YSYEKL. V lost 3 bases and J lost 0, with 11 bases in between. For the CDR3, the DNA is TGCGCCAGCAGCCACCGACCAGGGACTAACTATGGCTACACCTTC. As protein: CASSHRPGTNYGYTF.

This clone was seen only a few times. The genes are TRBV6-6 and TRBJ1-5; D not resolved. Deletions cut 2 bases from V and 0 bases from J, with 5 bases between. Germline CDR1 MNHNY, CDR2 SVGAGI (reference sequence). The CDR3 totals 14 residues. The CDR3 protein is CASSYESSNQPQHF. The CDR3, as DNA: TGTGCCAGCAGTTACGAGAGTAGCAATCAGCCCCAGCATTTT.

The chain combines TRBV7-2 with TRBJ2-7, with TRBD2 matching over 11 bases. Per germline, CDR1 SGHTA and CDR2 FQGNSA. With V trimmed by 2 bases and J by 6 bases, 9 bases remained unmatched. This CDR3 contains 16 residues. The DNA of the CDR3 is TGTGCCAGCAGCTTATCCCTAGCGGGAGGACAGTTCGAGCAGTACTTC. Residues: CASSLSLAGGQFEQYF.

This clone has a single count. The CDR3 coding sequence is TGTGCCAGCAGCTCCGGGACAATTCGCACAGATACGCAGTATTTT. Translated: CASSSGTIRTDTQYF. This chain links TRBV7-3 with TRBJ2-3; D might be TRBD1 (6 bases). Germline assignment: CDR1 SGHTA and CDR2 FQGTGA. The V end was cut by 4 bases, the J end by 1 base, with 12 bases between. CDR3 length: 15 residues.

This clone has a handful of counts. The chain links TRBV10-3 to TRBJ2-1, with 9 positions matching TRBD1. Germline V CDR1 and CDR2: ENHRY, SYGVKD. The junction had 11 bases not matched to a gene; V was cut back by 3 bases and J by 8 bases. The CDR3 loop spans 16 amino acids. The CDR3 here is CAISEVGQGRSDEQFF. CDR3 sequence (DNA): TGTGCCATCAGTGAAGTAGGACAGGGGAGGTCCGATGAGCAGTTCTTC.

The V gene is TRBV2, the J gene TRBJ1-5, with unresolved D. The CDR3 runs 14 residues. Germline V gene lookup returns CDR1 SNHLY and CDR2 FYNNEI. The V gene lost 5 bases and the J gene lost 0 bases, with 8 bases spanning the gap. Written as DNA, the CDR3 is TGTGCCAGCAGTCTGGCGGTTAGCAATCAGCCCCAGCATTTT. It translates to CASSLAVSNQPQHF.

The chain employs TRBV5-1 and TRBJ2-1; D may be TRBD2 (5 bases). V lost 0 bases and J 8 bases, leaving 15 bases between the germline ends. The CDR3 spans 15 residues. Germline V gene lookup returns CDR1 SGHRS and CDR2 YFSETQ. CDR3 coding DNA: TGCGCCAGCAGCTTGGAATTTAGCGCGGTCGATGAGCAGTTCTTC. Protein product: CASSLEFSAVDEQFF.

The genes are TRBV4-3 and TRBJ2-7, with a weak D call TRBD1 (5 bases). Trimming stripped 4 bases from V and 0 bases from J, with 7 bases between. Germline values: CDR1 LGHNA, CDR2 YSLEER. The CDR3 spans 13 residues. In nucleotides, the CDR3 is TGCGCCAGCAGCCCGGACATCTCCTACGAGCAGTACTTC. Translating gives CASSPDISYEQYF.

This rearrangement joins TRBV2 to TRBJ1-4; the D gene is possibly TRBD1 (6 bases). This CDR3 spans 14 amino acids. Germline CDR1 reads SNHLY; CDR2 reads FYNNEI. Trimming pared 5 bases from V and 0 bases from J, leaving 7 bases between. CDR3 residues: CASSRTATNEKLFF. The CDR3 DNA follows: TGTGCCAGCAGTCGGACAGCAACTAATGAAAAACTGTTTTTT.

This chain connects TRBV4-1 to TRBJ2-1; TRBD1 might be the D (5 bases). Per germline, CDR1 MGHRA and CDR2 YSYEKL. The V end was cut by 2 bases, the J end by 4 bases, with 9 bases between. CDR3 length: 14 amino acids. The CDR3 DNA is TGCGCCAGCAGCCAATCCAGGGTTTACAATGAGCAGTTCTTC. As protein: CASSQSRVYNEQFF.